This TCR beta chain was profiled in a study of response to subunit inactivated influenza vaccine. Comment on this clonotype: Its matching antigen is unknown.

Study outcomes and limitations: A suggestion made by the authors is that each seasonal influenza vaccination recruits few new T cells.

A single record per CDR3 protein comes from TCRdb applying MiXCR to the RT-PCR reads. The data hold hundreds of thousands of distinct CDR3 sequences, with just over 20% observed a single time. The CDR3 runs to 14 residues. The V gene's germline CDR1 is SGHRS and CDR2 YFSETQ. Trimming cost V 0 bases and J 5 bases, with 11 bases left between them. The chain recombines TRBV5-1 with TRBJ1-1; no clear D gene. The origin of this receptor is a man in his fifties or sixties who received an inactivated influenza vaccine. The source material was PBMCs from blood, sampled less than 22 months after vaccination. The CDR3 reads CASSLEGSKTEAFF. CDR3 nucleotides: TGCGCCAGCAGCTTGGAGGGAAGCAAAACTGAAGCTTTCTTT. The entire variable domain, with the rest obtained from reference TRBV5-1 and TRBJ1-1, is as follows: KAGVTQTPRYLIKTRGQQVTLSCSPISGHRSVSWYQQTPGQGLQFLFEYFSETQRNKGNFPGRFSGRQFSNSRSEMNVSTLELGDSALYLCASSLEGSKTEAFFGQGTRLTVV.